These 22 T cell receptor beta chains were sequenced from one sample in a study of cytomegalovirus exposure and HLA in healthy donors. The study ran its PCR with 60 Vbeta and 13 Jbeta primers. Repertoires were generated with immunoSEQ multiplex PCR, while TCRdb's copy carries only in-frame clones and drops some. The table shows under 200,000 clones, with more than 75% occurring only once. Sequencing was done on a sample of PBMCs. These receptor sequences come from a man aged 18-30 years in good health and CMV-seropositive.

V and J are TRBV5-1 and TRBJ1-2; 7 bases agree with TRBD1. Germline V gene data show CDR1 as SGHRS and CDR2 as YFSETQ. CDR3 length: 15 residues. The junction had 10 bases not matched to a gene; V was cut back by 5 bases and J by 3 bases. The CDR3 spells CASSPLPGTDYGYTF. CDR3 nucleotides: TGCGCCAGCAGTCCTCTTCCCGGGACAGACTATGGCTACACCTTC.

This chain links TRBV19 with TRBJ2-5; D remains ambiguous. CDR1 LNHDA and CDR2 SQIVND come from the germline V gene (reference sequence). Deletions cut 3 bases from V and 5 bases from J, with 13 bases between. CDR3 length equals 14 residues. CDR3 nucleotide sequence: TGTGCCAGTAGTATTCAGGTCTCGACGGAGACCCAGTACTTC. It codes for CASSIQVSTETQYF.

A remark on this clone: An end of the junction differs from the germline gene, which may be a read error. This chain links TRBV19 with TRBJ2-6; possible D gene TRBD1, 5 bases. The CDR3 consists of 15 residues. Germline-derived CDR1 and CDR2 are LNHDA and SQIVND (reference sequence). The CDR3 loop is CASSIRSGGANGLTF. CDR3 nucleotide sequence: TGTGCCAGTAGTATAAGGTCAGGTGGGGCCAACGGCCTGACTTTC.

CDR3 sequence: CASSSSVRGETQYF. CDR3 nucleotides: TGTGCCAGCAGCTCTAGCGTCAGGGGGGAGACCCAGTACTTC. The V and J genes are TRBV9 and TRBJ2-5; D is possibly TRBD1 (7 bases). Trimming removed 4 bases at V and 5 bases at J, with 15 bases between. Germline V lookup: CDR1 SGDLS, CDR2 YYNGEE. The CDR3 has 14 amino acids.

The chain couples TRBV7-9 to TRBJ2-3; 7 bases are shared with TRBD2. The CDR3 has 15 residues. Germline-derived CDR1 and CDR2 are SEHNR and FQNEAQ (reference sequence). V lost 7 bases, J lost 6 bases, and 13 bases stayed unmatched. DNA for the CDR3: TGTGCCAGCACCCCGGAAGCGGGAATTTTTGATACGCAGTATTTT. Translation: CASTPEAGIFDTQYF.

The rearrangement joins TRBV30 to TRBJ2-7; D is possibly TRBD2 (5 bases). V dropped 1 base and J dropped 2 bases, with 15 bases sitting between them. From germline, CDR1 is GTSNPN and CDR2 SVGIG (reference sequence). The CDR3 spans 15 residues. Written as DNA, the CDR3 is TGTGCCTGGAGTGGGAGCGGACGAAACCCCTACGAGCAGTACTTC. This encodes CAWSGSGRNPYEQYF.

This chain links TRBV4-3 with TRBJ1-2; the D gene is possibly TRBD1 (5 bases). From germline, CDR1 is LGHNA and CDR2 YSLEER. V dropped 4 bases and J dropped 4 bases, with 19 bases sitting between them. The CDR3 has 16 amino acids. The CDR3 protein is CASSRTGHAGTYGYTF. CDR3 nucleotide sequence: TGCGCCAGCAGCCGAACTGGACATGCAGGAACCTATGGCTACACCTTC.

The rearrangement uses TRBV18 and TRBJ1-3, with 8 bases that match TRBD1. This CDR3 region has 15 residues. Germline V gene data show CDR1 as KGHSH and CDR2 as LQKENI. The J segment lost 3 bases and the V segment lost 4 bases, leaving 5 bases of the junction unmatched. CDR3 DNA sequence: TGTGCCAGCTCACTGGGGACAGGTGATGGAAACACCATATATTTT. This encodes CASSLGTGDGNTIYF.

J is TRBJ1-1 and V is TRBV30; no definite D call. Deletions cut 2 bases from V and 2 bases from J, with 3 bases between. CDR3 length: 11 residues. From germline, CDR1 is GTSNPN and CDR2 SVGIG (reference sequence). The CDR3 DNA is TGTGCCTGGAGTACAAACACTGAAGCTTTCTTT. Amino acid sequence: CAWSTNTEAFF.

This clone was observed a single time. V gene TRBV6-5 combines with J gene TRBJ1-5; 8 bases line up with TRBD1. After removal of 5 bases from V and 7 bases from J, the junction contained 7 bases not matched to a gene. CDR1 is MNHEY and CDR2 is SVGAGI in the germline V gene. The CDR3 runs 14 residues. CDR3 in DNA: TGTGCCAGCAGTAAACAGGGGGACAGACAGCCCCAGCATTTT. As protein: CASSKQGDRQPQHF.

The V gene is TRBV29-1, the J gene TRBJ2-5, with D possibly being TRBD2 (6 bases). From germline, CDR1 is SQVTM and CDR2 ANQGSEA. This CDR3 is 14 amino acids long. The germline V and J ends were trimmed by 3 bases and 2 bases, with 13 bases remaining between them. This chain's CDR3 is CSVDYGGIQETQYF. In nucleotides, the CDR3 is TGCAGCGTTGACTATGGGGGGATTCAAGAGACCCAGTACTTC.

The V call is TRBV30, the J call TRBJ2-7; no reliable D call. The CDR3 sequence is 15 residues long. Per germline, CDR1 GTSNPN and CDR2 SVGIG (reference sequence). V lost 0 bases and J lost 4, with 16 bases in between. The CDR3 reads CAWSVLPGAVYEQYF. The CDR3 DNA reads as TGTGCCTGGAGTGTACTTCCAGGCGCCGTGTACGAGCAGTACTTC.

The V gene is TRBV5-4, the J gene TRBJ1-2; D not resolved. V dropped 6 bases and J dropped 0 bases, with 18 bases sitting between them. The CDR3 length is 16 residues. The germline CDR1 and CDR2 sequences are SGHNT and YYREEE (reference sequence). CDR3 protein: CASTLLSTGANYGYTF. CDR3 nucleotide sequence: TGTGCCAGCACCCTGCTTAGTACGGGAGCTAACTATGGCTACACCTTC.

This chain joins TRBV27 and TRBJ2-1; tentative D call: TRBD2 (7 bases). The length of the CDR3 is 15 residues. The V gene lost 6 bases and the J gene lost 8 bases, with 20 bases spanning the gap. Per the germline V gene, CDR1 is MNHEY and CDR2 is SMNVEV (reference sequence). CDR3 loop: CASSLWGGRQDEQFF. CDR3 in DNA: TGTGCCAGCAGCCTATGGGGGGGGAGACAGGATGAGCAGTTCTTC.

The rearrangement uses TRBV30 and TRBJ2-7; 7 nucleotides match TRBD1. After removal of 3 bases from V and 7 bases from J, the junction contained 12 bases not matched to a gene. The CDR3 is made up of 14 amino acids. Per germline, CDR1 GTSNPN and CDR2 SVGIG (reference sequence). The CDR3 sequence: CAWSPGHGQEEQYF. CDR3 sequence (DNA): TGTGCCTGGAGCCCGGGACACGGACAGGAAGAGCAGTACTTC.

This chain connects TRBV10-3 to TRBJ2-1; D is undetermined. This CDR3 is 16 amino acids long. The germline V gene has CDR1 ENHRY and CDR2 SYGVKD. The V end lost 0 bases, the J end lost 4 bases, and 13 bases lay between the germline ends. CDR3 sequence: CAISESFSARYNEQFF. CDR3 nucleotide sequence: TGTGCCATCAGTGAGTCGTTCTCAGCGCGGTACAATGAGCAGTTCTTC.

The chain carries TRBV6-5 and TRBJ1-1; D uncertain. The ends were cut back, 3 bases at V and 4 bases at J, with 9 bases in the middle. The CDR3 spans 13 residues. Germline lookup yields CDR1 MNHEY and CDR2 SVGAGI. CDR3 in DNA: TGTGCCAGCAGTTATTTCAGGTCCACTGAAGCTTTCTTT. Translation gives CASSYFRSTEAFF.

This chain links TRBV23-1 with TRBJ2-7; D is uncertain. TRBV23-1 is marked as an open reading frame, function uncertain. V was clipped by 2 bases and J by 2 bases, with 28 bases between them. The CDR3 spans 20 residues. The CDR3 spells CASSQTYRALRRHNPYEQYF. DNA for the CDR3: TGCGCCAGCAGTCAAACGTACAGAGCCCTGAGACGACATAACCCCTACGAGCAGTACTTC.

The chain is built from TRBV4-3 and TRBJ2-3; 8 nucleotides align to TRBD2. The germline V gene encodes CDR1 LGHNA and CDR2 YSLEER. The CDR3 is made up of 16 amino acids. V lost 4 bases to trimming and J lost 4 bases; unmatched junction nucleotides: 10. CDR3 DNA sequence: TGCGCCAGCAGCCGGGGTGAGGCGGGGGGCGCAGATACGCAGTATTTT. Amino acids: CASSRGEAGGADTQYF.

This clone was observed a single time. V is TRBV5-1 and J is TRBJ1-6; 7 nucleotides match TRBD1. This CDR3 spans 16 amino acids. V was pared by 4 bases and J by 5 bases, with 9 bases of the junction left unmatched. The germline gives CDR1 SGHRS, CDR2 YFSETQ. The CDR3 loop is CASSALPRGNNSPLHF. CDR3 coding DNA: TGCGCCAGCAGCGCCCTACCCAGGGGGAATAATTCACCCCTCCACTTT.

The chain uses TRBV29-1 and TRBJ1-2; D gene uncertain. Per the germline V gene, CDR1 is SQVTM and CDR2 is ANQGSEA. This CDR3 has 12 residues. Trimming took off 7 bases at V and 8 bases at J, with 17 bases between the two ends. CDR3 nucleotide sequence: TGCAGCGCGACGACATCCCCTGACGGCTACACCTTC. Translating gives CSATTSPDGYTF. Full variable domain (remainder filled in from reference TRBV29-1 and TRBJ1-2): SAVISQKPSRDICQRGTSLTIQCQVDSQVTMMFWYRQQPGQSLTLIATANQGSEATYESGFVIDKFPISRPNLTFSTLTVSNMSPEDSSIYLCSATTSPDGYTFGSGTRLTVV.

V usage is TRBV6-5 and J usage is TRBJ2-1, with 8 positions matching TRBD2. The CDR3 spans 15 residues. The V segment lost 6 bases and the J segment 9 bases; nucleotides outside the gene matches: 13. The germline V gene encodes CDR1 MNHEY and CDR2 SVGAGI. The CDR3 loop reads CASRKSGSVDTEQFF. The DNA for the CDR3 is TGTGCCAGCAGAAAGAGCGGGAGCGTCGACACTGAGCAGTTCTTC.